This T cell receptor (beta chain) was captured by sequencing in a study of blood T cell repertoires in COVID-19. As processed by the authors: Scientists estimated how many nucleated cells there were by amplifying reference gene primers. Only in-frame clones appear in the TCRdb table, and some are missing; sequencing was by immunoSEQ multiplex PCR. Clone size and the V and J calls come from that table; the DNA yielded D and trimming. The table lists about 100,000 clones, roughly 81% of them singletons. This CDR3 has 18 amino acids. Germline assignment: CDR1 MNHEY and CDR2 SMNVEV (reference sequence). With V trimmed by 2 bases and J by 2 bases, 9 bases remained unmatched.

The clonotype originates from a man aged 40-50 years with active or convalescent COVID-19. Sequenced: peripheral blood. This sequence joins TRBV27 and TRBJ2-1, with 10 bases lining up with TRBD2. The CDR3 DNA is TGTGCCAGCAGTTTACTAGCGGGGGCGATTCCAACCTACAATGAGCAGTTCTTC. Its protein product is CASSLLAGAIPTYNEQFF.